The 27 T cell receptor beta chains listed next were all sequenced from one sample in a study of T cells after yellow fever vaccination. TCRdb called the 5' RACE reads again in MiXCR, with one record for every CDR3 protein. The profile shows some 240,000 distinct CDR3 sequences, around 4.9% of them singletons. The sequencing used CD4+ T cells sorted from PBMCs, collected on the day of the yellow fever booster vaccination. These receptors were collected from a man aged 18 to 29 who received the YFV17D yellow fever vaccine.

CDR3 nucleotides: TGTGCCAGCAAAGTTGTCCCGGAGACAGATACGCAGTATTTT. Its translation is CASKVVPETDTQYF. This chain joins TRBV7-2 and TRBJ2-3; no reliable D call. V dropped 7 bases and J dropped 3 bases, with 14 bases sitting between them. The germline V gene has CDR1 SGHTA and CDR2 FQGNSA. The CDR3 totals 14 residues.

This clonotype was seen repeatedly, ten times or more. The genes are TRBV5-1 and TRBJ2-4, with D unresolved. This CDR3 has 15 amino acids. The germline V and J ends were trimmed by 4 bases and 2 bases, with 13 bases remaining between them. CDR1 is SGHRS, CDR2 YFSETQ, per germline. The CDR3 coding sequence is TGCGCCAGCAGCCCCCTGAGGAGTCCCAAAAACATTCAGTACTTC. Its translation is CASSPLRSPKNIQYF.

This clonotype was detected only a few times. The chain employs TRBV5-1 and TRBJ2-5, with 8 nucleotides matching TRBD1. Trimming removed 4 bases from V and 5 bases from J; junction bases left unmatched: 4. The germline CDR1 and CDR2 sequences are SGHRS and YFSETQ. The CDR3 totals 13 residues. CDR3 loop: CASSPGQDETQYF. CDR3 bases: TGCGCCAGCAGCCCGGGACAGGACGAGACCCAGTACTTC. The variable domain in full, completed from reference TRBV5-1 and TRBJ2-5, reads KAGVTQTPRYLIKTRGQQVTLSCSPISGHRSVSWYQQTPGQGLQFLFEYFSETQRNKGNFPGRFSGRQFSNSRSEMNVSTLELGDSALYLCASSPGQDETQYFGPGTRLLVL.

This clonotype was seen ten or more times. The J gene is TRBJ2-2, the V gene TRBV6-5; 13 bases fit TRBD2. From germline, CDR1 is MNHEY and CDR2 SVGAGI. The CDR3 extends over 16 amino acids. J was trimmed by 8 bases and V by 5 bases; bases with no gene match: 8. The chain's CDR3 is CASSPRLAGGVGELFF. CDR3 sequence (DNA): TGTGCCAGCAGTCCCCGACTAGCGGGGGGCGTGGGGGAGCTGTTTTTT.

There are a few counts of this clonotype. The chain links TRBV4-3 to TRBJ2-2; possible D gene TRBD2, 6 bases. Trimming shortened V by 1 base and J by 6 bases, and 12 bases separated the two germline ends. The CDR3 is 15 amino acids. CDR1 LGHNA and CDR2 YSLEER come from the germline V gene. The CDR3 here is CASSQVGRGSGELFF. DNA for the CDR3: TGCGCCAGCAGCCAAGTAGGACGGGGGTCCGGGGAGCTGTTTTTT.

This clonotype has ten or more counts. The chain joins TRBV2 to TRBJ2-5; D gene unclear. Trimming removed 8 bases from V and 5 bases from J, with 9 bases in between. The CDR3 contains 11 residues. Per the germline V gene, CDR1 is SNHLY and CDR2 is FYNNEI. This chain's CDR3 is CASGSGETQYF. In DNA, the CDR3 is TGTGCCAGCGGGTCTGGGGAGACCCAGTACTTC.

V gene TRBV12-3 or TRBV12-4 combines with J gene TRBJ2-2; D is possibly TRBD1 (5 bases). This CDR3 spans 15 amino acids. With 3 bases removed from V and 7 bases from J, the gap between germline ends came to 15 bases. This CDR3 is CASSFFLQGFGELFF. Here the CDR3 DNA reads TGTGCCAGCAGTTTTTTCCTCCAGGGCTTCGGGGAGCTGTTTTTT.

This clonotype was recorded many times. The rearrangement links TRBV28 to TRBJ2-3; 10 bases agree with TRBD2. The trim removed 8 bases at V and 2 bases at J, leaving 4 bases unmatched. The V gene's germline CDR1 is MDHEN and CDR2 SYDVKM. The CDR3 sequence is 14 residues long. The CDR3 here is CASVLAGATDTQYF. The CDR3 DNA reads as TGTGCCAGCGTCCTAGCGGGGGCCACAGATACGCAGTATTTT.

This clonotype appeared many times. The chain recombines TRBV12-3 or TRBV12-4 with TRBJ2-1; D uncertain. V was shortened by 3 bases and J by 6 bases, with 6 bases between the two germline ends. The CDR3 extends over 12 amino acids. The CDR3 nucleotides are TGTGCCAGCAGTTTGCCCCCCAATGAGCAGTTCTTC. This gives the protein CASSLPPNEQFF.

The CDR3 DNA reads TGCGCCAGCAGCAGAACAGGGGCCGCTGAGACTGAAGCTTTCTTT. Its protein is CASSRTGAAETEAFF. The rearrangement uses TRBV4-3 and TRBJ1-1, with 7 nucleotides matching TRBD1. V trimming: 5 bases; J trimming: 5 bases; junction bases outside the gene matches: 11. Looked up from germline, CDR1 is LGHNA and CDR2 is YSLEER. The length of the CDR3 is 15 residues.

This clonotype occurred a few times. The V gene is TRBV12-3 or TRBV12-4, the J gene TRBJ2-1, with 9 nucleotides matching TRBD1. J lost 0 bases, V lost 7 bases, and 4 bases had no gene match. CDR3 length: 15 amino acids. CDR3 amino acids: CASNLDRGSYNEQFF. CDR3 nucleotide sequence: TGTGCCAGCAATCTGGACAGGGGCTCCTACAATGAGCAGTTCTTC.

The chain is built from TRBV6-2 or TRBV6-3 and TRBJ2-1, with TRBD2 matching over 14 bases. Germline V gene data show CDR1 as MNHEY and CDR2 as SVGEGT. The CDR3 totals 16 residues. Trimming at V came to 10 bases and at J to 11 bases, leaving 16 bases not matched to a gene. CDR3 nucleotide sequence: TGTGCCACCTCTGGCCGACTAGCGGGGGGGCTATCGAAGCAGTTCTTC. Protein sequence: CATSGRLAGGLSKQFF.

This chain links TRBV5-1 with TRBJ1-3; D call uncertain. Germline assignment: CDR1 SGHRS and CDR2 YFSETQ. V was pared by 7 bases and J by 0 bases, with 14 bases between. The CDR3 has 15 amino acids. The CDR3 nucleotides read TGCGCCAGCGCGGACGGTCGTGCCTCTGGAAACACCATATATTTT. This encodes CASADGRASGNTIYF.

In this sample, this clonotype turned up many times. V is TRBV6-1 and J is TRBJ1-1; 10 bases match TRBD1. The junction had 5 bases not matched to a gene; V was cut back by 7 bases and J by 3 bases. Germline CDR1 is MNHNS and CDR2 is SASEGT. The CDR3 contains 14 residues. CDR3 loop: CASTPGTGDTEAFF. CDR3 bases: TGTGCCAGCACCCCCGGGACAGGGGACACTGAAGCTTTCTTT.

The chain employs TRBV7-9 and TRBJ1-2; no firm D call. Germline loops: CDR1 SEHNR, CDR2 FQNEAQ (reference sequence). This CDR3 is 15 amino acids long. Trimming cost V 1 base and J 1 base, with 10 bases left between them. The CDR3 spells CASSLEQLSNYGYTF. DNA of the CDR3: TGTGCCAGCAGCTTAGAACAGCTGAGTAACTATGGCTACACCTTC. The whole variable domain, filled in from reference TRBV7-9 and TRBJ1-2, reads DTGVSQNPRHKITKRGQNVTFRCDPISEHNRLYWYRQTLGQGPEFLTYFQNEAQLEKSRLLSDRFSAERPKGSFSTLEIQRTEQGDSAMYLCASSLEQLSNYGYTFGSGTRLTVV.

V gene TRBV7-2 combines with J gene TRBJ2-5, with D unresolved. The CDR3 is 15 amino acids. V lost 5 bases and J 1 base, leaving 14 bases between the germline ends. Germline CDR1 and CDR2: SGHTA and FQGNSA. The CDR3, as DNA: TGTGCCAGCAGCCGCAACGCTCCCCCCCAAGAGACCCAGTACTTC. Translation gives CASSRNAPPQETQYF.

This clonotype has only a few counts. The CDR3 bases are TGCGCCAGCCGAAGGGGGCTACTACAGGGCGGGGGGGTTTTGAACACTGAAGCTTTCTTT. As protein: CASRRGLLQGGGVLNTEAFF. The rearrangement uses TRBV4-1 and TRBJ1-1; TRBD1 agrees at 7 bases. The CDR3 is 20 residues long. Germline CDR1 reads MGHRA; CDR2 reads YSYEKL. Trimming cost V 8 bases and J 0 bases; bases outside gene matches: 24.

The V gene is TRBV6-5, the J gene TRBJ2-1, with D possibly being TRBD2 (5 bases). The CDR3 totals 14 residues. CDR1 and CDR2 from the germline V gene are MNHEY and SVGAGI. Trimming left V 5 bases short and J 4 bases short, with 12 bases between. The CDR3 DNA is TGTGCCAGCAGTCCCCAGGAGGCTTACAATGAGCAGTTCTTC. Its translation: CASSPQEAYNEQFF.

This clonotype was counted many times. V usage is TRBV29-1 and J usage is TRBJ2-7; 8 bases map to TRBD1. Germline CDR1 and CDR2: SQVTM and ANQGSEA. V trimming: 2 bases; J trimming: 6 bases; junction bases outside the gene matches: 6. CDR3 length: 13 residues. The CDR3 is CSVEIGQGGEQYF. Written as DNA, the CDR3 is TGCAGCGTTGAAATCGGACAGGGAGGCGAGCAGTACTTC.

There are many counts of this clonotype. The chain carries TRBV20-1 and TRBJ1-5; D call uncertain. CDR1 and CDR2 (germline): DFQATT, SNEGSKA (reference sequence). V was trimmed by 4 bases and J by 1 base, leaving 17 bases between them. CDR3 size: 16 residues. CDR3 nucleotides: TGCAGTGCTATCGACGGGCCCATAGCGAGCAATCAGCCCCAGCATTTT. The encoded protein is CSAIDGPIASNQPQHF.

In this sample, this clonotype turned up a few times. The rearrangement links TRBV18 to TRBJ1-2, with a tentative D call TRBD1 (5 bases). The CDR3 consists of 18 residues. The germline V gene has CDR1 KGHSH and CDR2 LQKENI. Deletions cut 0 bases from V and 1 base from J, with 18 bases between. The CDR3 nucleotides read TGTGCCAGCTCACCACCGCAAACAGGAGAGGCTTTTAACTATGGCTACACCTTC. This translates into CASSPPQTGEAFNYGYTF. The entire variable domain, with the rest obtained from reference TRBV18 and TRBJ1-2, is as follows: NAGVMQNPRHLVRRRGQEARLRCSPMKGHSHVYWYRQLPEEGLKFMVYLQKENIIDESGMPKERFSAEFPKEGPSILRIQQVVRGDSAAYFCASSPPQTGEAFNYGYTFGSGTRLTVV.

The genes are TRBV20-1 and TRBJ1-3; D gene unclear. The germline V gene encodes CDR1 DFQATT and CDR2 SNEGSKA (reference sequence). The ends were cut back, 0 bases at V and 4 bases at J, with 4 bases in the middle. The CDR3 contains 12 residues. Written as DNA, the CDR3 is TGCAGTGCTAGAGATTTGGGAAACACCATATATTTT. Amino acid sequence: CSARDLGNTIYF.

This clonotype was seen many times. The CDR3 here is CSAGQGANYGYTF. The CDR3, as DNA: TGCAGCGCTGGACAGGGTGCTAACTATGGCTACACCTTC. This rearrangement joins TRBV29-1 to TRBJ1-2, with 8 positions matching TRBD1. After removal of 7 bases from V and 0 bases from J, the junction contained 4 bases not matched to a gene. The CDR3 contains 13 residues. Germline loops: CDR1 SQVTM, CDR2 ANQGSEA.

This clonotype appeared a few times. The genes are TRBV20-1 and TRBJ2-5, with 8 bases fitting TRBD1. Per the germline V gene, CDR1 is DFQATT and CDR2 is SNEGSKA (reference sequence). V shed 6 bases and J 5 bases; nucleotides not matched to a gene: 8. The CDR3 runs 13 residues. CDR3 region: CSAPGQASETQYF. The CDR3 nucleotides read TGCAGTGCCCCGGGACAGGCGAGCGAGACCCAGTACTTC.

This clonotype was detected only a few times. The CDR3 here is CASRGLGARSPLHF. CDR3 in DNA: TGTGCCAGCAGAGGCTTGGGGGCGCGTTCACCCCTCCACTTT. The chain uses TRBV7-2 and TRBJ1-6; tentative D call: TRBD1 (6 bases). The germline V gene has CDR1 SGHTA and CDR2 FQGNSA. The CDR3 is 14 residues long. Trimming took off 6 bases at V and 9 bases at J, with 15 bases between the two ends.

The sample holds a few counts of this clonotype. The chain recombines TRBV7-8 with TRBJ2-3; D unclear. Trimming removed 1 base from V and 4 bases from J, with 15 bases in between. The germline V gene has CDR1 SGHVS and CDR2 FQNEAQ. The CDR3 consists of 16 residues. This CDR3 is CASSLEGNRPSDTQYF. The CDR3 nucleotides read TGTGCCAGCAGCTTAGAAGGAAACCGGCCATCAGATACGCAGTATTTT.

This clonotype came up many times. This CDR3 is CASSTGTEAFF. For the CDR3, the DNA is TGTGCCAGCAGTACCGGGACTGAAGCTTTCTTT. The V gene is TRBV27, the J gene TRBJ1-1; D is ambiguous. Germline V gene lookup returns CDR1 MNHEY and CDR2 SMNVEV (reference sequence). The CDR3 consists of 11 residues. V was pared by 5 bases and J by 5 bases, with 6 bases between.